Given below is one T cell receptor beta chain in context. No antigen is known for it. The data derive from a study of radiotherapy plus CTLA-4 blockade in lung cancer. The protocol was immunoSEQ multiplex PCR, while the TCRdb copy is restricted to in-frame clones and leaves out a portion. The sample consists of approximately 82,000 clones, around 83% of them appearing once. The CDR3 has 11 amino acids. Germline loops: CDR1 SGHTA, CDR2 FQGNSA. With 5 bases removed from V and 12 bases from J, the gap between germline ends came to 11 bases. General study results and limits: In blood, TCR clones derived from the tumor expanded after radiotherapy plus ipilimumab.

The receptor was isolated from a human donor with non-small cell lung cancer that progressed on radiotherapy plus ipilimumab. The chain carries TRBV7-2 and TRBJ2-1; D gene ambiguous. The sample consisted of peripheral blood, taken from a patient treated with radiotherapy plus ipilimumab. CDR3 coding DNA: TGTGCCAGCAGCCCTAAAGTAGGGCAGTTCTTC. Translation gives CASSPKVGQFF. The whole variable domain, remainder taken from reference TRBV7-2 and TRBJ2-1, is GAGVSQSPSNKVTEKGKDVELRCDPISGHTALYWYRQSLGQGLEFLIYFQGNSAPDKSGLPSDRFSAERTGGSVSTLTIQRTQQEDSAVYLCASSPKVGQFFGPGTRLTVL.